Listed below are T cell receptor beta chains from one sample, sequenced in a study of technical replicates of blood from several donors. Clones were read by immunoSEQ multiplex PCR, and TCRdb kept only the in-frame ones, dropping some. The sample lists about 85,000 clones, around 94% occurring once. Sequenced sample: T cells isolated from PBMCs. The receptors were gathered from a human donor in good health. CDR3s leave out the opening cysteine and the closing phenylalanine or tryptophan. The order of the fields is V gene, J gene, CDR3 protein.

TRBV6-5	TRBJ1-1	ASSYSEGVNTEAF
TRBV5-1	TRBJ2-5	ASSAGLAGPREETQY
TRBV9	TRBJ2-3	ASSERGMGTQY
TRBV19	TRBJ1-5	ASSLGTTGNQPQH
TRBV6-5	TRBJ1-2	ASRTRNYGYT
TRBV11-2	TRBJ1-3	ASSLVRAGNTIY
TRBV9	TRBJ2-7	ASSYRTGGVNYEQY
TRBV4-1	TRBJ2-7	ASSQLSLAGVPHEQY
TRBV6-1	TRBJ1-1	ASSENGNTEAF
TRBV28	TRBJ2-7	ASSSPPIAGYEQY
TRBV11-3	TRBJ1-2	ASSFTGSYGYT
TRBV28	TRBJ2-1	ASMETSSYNEQF
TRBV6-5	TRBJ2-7	ASSRLAEDEQY
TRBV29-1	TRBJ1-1	SGKQGYAEAF
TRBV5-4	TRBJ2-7	ASSLELAGGGEQY
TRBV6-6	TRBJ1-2	ASSYPGTGTGYT
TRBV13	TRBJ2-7	ASSSTGAEQY
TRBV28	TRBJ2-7	ASRDNSGGDYEQY
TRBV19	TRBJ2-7	ASSPLSSGRSHEQY
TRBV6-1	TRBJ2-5	ASSEMRSLQETQY
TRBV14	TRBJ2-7	ASSALLQGPYEQY
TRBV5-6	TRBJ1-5	ASSLWHRNQPQH
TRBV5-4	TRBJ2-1	ASIPGTGLMAPNEQF
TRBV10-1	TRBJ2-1	ASRGLAGAEQF
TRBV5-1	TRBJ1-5	ASSLSTGSNQPQH
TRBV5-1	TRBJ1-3	ASSSSGQSGNTIY
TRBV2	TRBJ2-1	ASRTSGSDEQF
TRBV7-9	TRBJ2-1	ASSLGSVTYNEQF
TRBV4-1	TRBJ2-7	ASSLGTGTYEQY
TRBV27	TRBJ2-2	ASSTGTEIYTGELF
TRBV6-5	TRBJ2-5	ASSYTTGGETQY
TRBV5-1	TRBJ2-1	ASTGTSGRSSYNEQF
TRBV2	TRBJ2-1	ASRTGQIAGHEQF
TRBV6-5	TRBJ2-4	ASSSSQGSKNIQY
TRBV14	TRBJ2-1	ASSAYRGGGKI
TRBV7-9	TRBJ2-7	ASSQLAGGYEQY
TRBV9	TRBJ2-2	ASSAGLTSTGELF
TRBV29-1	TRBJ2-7	SVVPTGGYEQY
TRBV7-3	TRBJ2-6	ASSPGGPYISGANVLT
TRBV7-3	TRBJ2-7	ASSLAGNDIYEQY
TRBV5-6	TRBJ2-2	ASSLASGGAGELF
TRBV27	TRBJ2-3	ASSLYRGSTDTQY
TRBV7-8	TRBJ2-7	ASSKDRTPHSYEQY
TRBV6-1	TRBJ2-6	ASSERYATLGANVLT
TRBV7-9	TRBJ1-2	ASSEEYGVAPNYGYT
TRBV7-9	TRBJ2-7	ASSKDRGLLSYEQY
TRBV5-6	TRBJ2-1	ASSSGLAGAYNEQF